The next 26 T cell receptor beta chains were all read from a single sample in a study of blood T cells in healthy people across ages. The second PCR ran roughly 6 to 11 cycles with a sample-barcoded 5' primer and J-beta primers. TCRdb itself ran the 5' RACE reads through MiXCR, one entry per CDR3 protein. The sample consists of under 2,000,000 distinct CDR3 sequences, approximately 50% of them appearing once. The source material was blood. The receptors derive from a woman aged 40 to 55 in good health.

J is TRBJ2-1 and V is TRBV6-2 or TRBV6-3; 8 bases match TRBD1. V dropped 7 bases and J dropped 13; count of bases not matched to a gene: 21. Per the germline V gene, CDR1 is MNHEY and CDR2 is SVGEGT. This CDR3 is 16 amino acids long. This chain's CDR3 is CASTARIRGRRETQFF. The CDR3 nucleotides are TGTGCCAGCACCGCCCGTATCAGGGGGCGTCGAGAGACCCAGTTCTTC.

This clonotype has ten or more counts. This chain connects TRBV20-1 to TRBJ2-5, with D maybe TRBD2 (6 bases). This CDR3 comprises 12 residues. In germline, CDR1 is DFQATT, CDR2 SNEGSKA (reference sequence). DNA of the CDR3: TGCAGCGCCATGGGGGGCCAAGAGACCCAGTACTTC. It is translated as CSAMGGQETQYF.

The J gene is TRBJ2-3, the V gene TRBV7-9; 7 bases align to TRBD2. Trimming cost V 5 bases and J 0 bases; bases outside gene matches: 11. The germline gives CDR1 SEHNR, CDR2 FQNEAQ (reference sequence). The CDR3 has 17 residues. CDR3 sequence: CASSPRGRATSTDTQYF. DNA of the CDR3: TGTGCCAGCAGCCCCCGGGGGAGGGCGACTAGCACAGATACGCAGTATTTT.

The chain combines TRBV28 with TRBJ1-1, with unresolved D. V dropped 4 bases and J dropped 11 bases, with 11 bases sitting between them. CDR1 is MDHEN, CDR2 SYDVKM, per germline. CDR3 length equals 11 residues. The CDR3 nucleotides read TGTGCCAGCAGTTCCTTAGAGCGGGCTTTCTTT. It is translated as CASSSLERAFF.

V usage is TRBV7-8 and J usage is TRBJ2-4; the D gene is possibly TRBD2 (6 bases). Germline assignment: CDR1 SGHVS and CDR2 FQNEAQ. V was pared by 5 bases and J by 6 bases, with 23 bases between. The CDR3 sequence is 17 residues long. The CDR3 coding sequence is TGTGCCAGCAGCCATACGGAGCGGGTTCTATTGGGAAACATTCAGTACTTC. Its translation: CASSHTERVLLGNIQYF.

The chain is built from TRBV27 and TRBJ2-1; 12 bases agree with TRBD2. Germline CDR1 MNHEY, CDR2 SMNVEV (reference sequence). Germline trimming cut 4 bases from V and 4 bases from J; bases unmatched to any gene: 11. This CDR3 contains 18 residues. This chain's CDR3 is CASSSPTGLAGGYNEQFF. The CDR3 DNA reads as TGTGCCAGCAGTTCGCCGACGGGACTAGCGGGCGGGTACAATGAGCAGTTCTTC.

In this sample, this clonotype turned up a few times. The rearrangement links TRBV2 to TRBJ2-5; 9 bases agree with TRBD1. V lost 6 bases and J lost 4; bases outside the gene matches: 18. The CDR3 is 18 residues long. Per the germline V gene, CDR1 is SNHLY and CDR2 is FYNNEI. The CDR3 here is CASSTGQGRALAGETQYF. The CDR3 DNA reads TGTGCCAGCAGCACGGGACAGGGACGGGCATTGGCGGGAGAGACCCAGTACTTC.

The chain has TRBV20-1 and TRBJ2-2; no clear D gene. This CDR3 comprises 12 residues. Germline V gives CDR1 DFQATT, CDR2 SNEGSKA (reference sequence). The CDR3 DNA is TGCGGGTATGGCCTGAACACCGGGGAGCTGTTTTTT. Translation gives CGYGLNTGELFF.

This rearrangement joins TRBV4-3 to TRBJ1-1; D uncertain. The CDR3 covers 15 residues. The V end lost 1 base, the J end lost 1 base, and 10 bases lay between the germline ends. CDR1 and CDR2 from the germline V gene are LGHNA and YSLEER. CDR3 loop: CASSQAIWANTEAFF. CDR3 nucleotide sequence: TGCGCCAGCAGCCAAGCGATCTGGGCGAACACTGAAGCTTTCTTT.

The V call is TRBV4-3, the J call TRBJ1-5, with 8 bases lining up with TRBD1. CDR1 LGHNA and CDR2 YSLEER come from the germline V gene. The trim removed 1 base at V and 6 bases at J, leaving 8 bases unmatched. This CDR3 has 16 residues. The CDR3 reads CASSQVGPGGPQPQHF. CDR3 in DNA: TGCGCCAGCAGCCAAGTCGGTCCAGGGGGCCCTCAGCCCCAGCATTTT.

V gene TRBV5-6 combines with J gene TRBJ2-1; no firm D call. Germline CDR1 SGHDT, CDR2 YYEEEE. V was clipped by 0 bases and J by 4 bases, with 8 bases between them. The CDR3 has 14 residues. CDR3 bases: TGTGCCAGCAGCTTGGACGAGCGTTACAATGAGCAGTTCTTC. Its protein is CASSLDERYNEQFF.

This clonotype was detected only a few times. V gene TRBV11-1 combines with J gene TRBJ1-4; a possible D gene is TRBD1 (6 bases). Germline CDR1 is SGHAT and CDR2 is FQDESV (reference sequence). This CDR3 is 15 amino acids long. With 4 bases removed from V and 3 bases from J, the gap between germline ends came to 12 bases. CDR3 sequence: CASSSRGQSNEKLFF. Here the CDR3 DNA reads TGTGCCAGCAGCTCCCGCGGACAGTCTAATGAAAAACTGTTTTTT.

This chain connects TRBV20-1 to TRBJ2-1, with D possibly TRBD2 on 5 matching bases. This CDR3 has 16 residues. Germline V lookup: CDR1 DFQATT, CDR2 SNEGSKA (reference sequence). V lost 2 bases and J lost 3, with 17 bases in between. The CDR3 loop reads CSARLLREQLYNEQFF. CDR3 sequence (DNA): TGCAGTGCTAGATTATTAAGGGAGCAGCTCTACAATGAGCAGTTCTTC.

The chain is built from TRBV5-1 and TRBJ2-3, with TRBD2 identical over 12 bases. Germline values: CDR1 SGHRS, CDR2 YFSETQ. The CDR3 consists of 15 residues. V shed 4 bases and J 5 bases; nucleotides not matched to a gene: 5. CDR3 sequence (DNA): TGCGCCAGCAGCGAAACGACTAGCGGGGGAGATACGCAGTATTTT. This codes for CASSETTSGGDTQYF.

This CDR3 is CASSLAQHNGYTF. As DNA, the CDR3 is TGTGCCAGCAGTTTAGCGCAACACAATGGCTACACCTTC. V gene TRBV12-3 or TRBV12-4 combines with J gene TRBJ1-2; D is unresolved. The V end was cut by 0 bases, the J end by 6 bases, with 8 bases between. The CDR3 has 13 residues.

The chain uses TRBV20-1 and TRBJ1-2, with D possibly being TRBD1 (6 bases). Germline V lookup: CDR1 DFQATT, CDR2 SNEGSKA (reference sequence). The CDR3 covers 12 residues. Trimming removed 1 base at V and 11 bases at J, with 14 bases between. Written as DNA, the CDR3 is TGCAGTGCTAGAGGTCAGGGGTGGAGGTACACCTTC. This translates into CSARGQGWRYTF.

This clonotype was picked up one time. V gene TRBV2 combines with J gene TRBJ1-6; tentatively, D is TRBD1 (6 bases). Between the trimmed V and J ends, which lost 7 bases and 10 bases, there was a span of 17 bases. CDR1 and CDR2 (germline): SNHLY, FYNNEI. CDR3 length: 14 amino acids. The CDR3 sequence: CASTEGGRRSPLHF. DNA for the CDR3: TGTGCCAGCACCGAAGGGGGGAGAAGGTCACCCCTCCACTTT.

The chain couples TRBV20-1 to TRBJ2-3; 8 nucleotides agree with TRBD2. The CDR3 extends over 16 amino acids. CDR1 is DFQATT and CDR2 is SNEGSKA in the germline V gene (reference sequence). Trimming at V came to 1 base and at J to 11 bases, leaving 17 bases not matched to a gene. The CDR3 nucleotides read TGCAGTGCTAGAGTGGGTCCCTTCGGGGGGGTTAGAAGGCAGTATTTT. Translation gives CSARVGPFGGVRRQYF.

This clonotype was seen a few times. This chain joins TRBV12-3 or TRBV12-4 and TRBJ2-7, with 9 bases fitting TRBD1. TRBJ2-5 explains the end of the DNA better; the J call may be wrong. The length of the CDR3 is 12 residues. This chain's CDR3 is CASGTGIETQYF. The CDR3, as DNA: TGTGCCAGCGGGACAGGGATAGAGACCCAGTACTTC.

This clonotype was detected many times. The chain has TRBV20-1 and TRBJ2-5, with D possibly matching TRBD1 (7 bases). Deletions cut 1 base from V and 7 bases from J, with 10 bases between. This CDR3 is built from 12 residues. Germline V gene sequence: CDR1 DFQATT, CDR2 SNEGSKA (reference sequence). This CDR3 is CSARGQGGTQYF. The CDR3 nucleotides are TGCAGTGCTAGAGGACAGGGAGGGACCCAGTACTTC.

V is TRBV7-9 and J is TRBJ2-5; D may be TRBD2 (5 bases). Germline assignment: CDR1 SEHNR and CDR2 FQNEAQ (reference sequence). V was shortened by 5 bases and J by 5 bases, with 15 bases between the two germline ends. The CDR3 covers 14 residues. In DNA, the CDR3 is TGTGCCAGCAGCCAAACCGGGCCGGGGGAGACCCAGTACTTC. Translation: CASSQTGPGETQYF.

This chain connects TRBV10-3 to TRBJ2-5, with D hard to call. The DNA matches TRBJ2-7 better at its end, which makes the J call doubtful. Germline assignment: CDR1 ENHRY and CDR2 SYGVKD. CDR3 length equals 15 residues. CDR3 sequence (DNA): TGTGCCATCAGGGACCGGTCGGCGAAACGGGACGAGCAGTACTTC. It codes for CAIRDRSAKRDEQYF.

The chain couples TRBV4-2 to TRBJ2-1; TRBD2 aligns across 14 bases. With V trimmed by 0 bases and J by 3 bases, 7 bases remained unmatched. The CDR3 is made up of 19 amino acids. The germline gives CDR1 LGHNA, CDR2 YNFKEQ. CDR3 residues: CASSQETSGGAASYNEQFF. The CDR3 DNA reads as TGTGCCAGCAGCCAAGAGACTAGCGGGGGGGCGGCTAGCTACAATGAGCAGTTCTTC.

The genes are TRBV29-1 and TRBJ2-1; D is perhaps TRBD2 (6 bases). This CDR3 is 13 amino acids long. The germline V gene encodes CDR1 SQVTM and CDR2 ANQGSEA. CDR3 nucleotides: TGCACCGCGGGACTCCAAAGGGGCAATGAGCAGTTCTTC. Translated, it gives CTAGLQRGNEQFF.

This clonotype occurred a few times. The CDR3 protein is CASSPKGSNYGYTF. The CDR3 region has the DNA TGTGCCAGCAGCCCCAAGGGGAGCAACTATGGCTACACCTTC. This rearrangement joins TRBV6-5 to TRBJ1-2; TRBD1 might be the D (5 bases). V was shortened by 6 bases and J by 2 bases, with 13 bases between the two germline ends. The CDR3 is made up of 14 amino acids. Per the germline V gene, CDR1 is MNHEY and CDR2 is SVGAGI.

This clonotype was seen a few times. The chain employs TRBV7-9 and TRBJ1-2; maybe TRBD1 (5 bases). CDR3 length equals 14 residues. The V gene's germline CDR1 is SEHNR and CDR2 FQNEAQ (reference sequence). The germline V and J ends were trimmed by 1 base and 7 bases, with 13 bases remaining between them. CDR3 DNA sequence: TGTGCCAGCAGCTTAGAGACAGAAGCGGGTGGCTACACCTTC. Translation gives CASSLETEAGGYTF. Looking up the rest from reference TRBV7-9 and TRBJ1-2 gives the full variable domain: DTGVSQNPRHKITKRGQNVTFRCDPISEHNRLYWYRQTLGQGPEFLTYFQNEAQLEKSRLLSDRFSAERPKGSFSTLEIQRTEQGDSAMYLCASSLETEAGGYTFGSGTRLTVV.